This entry lists 3 T cell receptor beta chains sequenced from one sample in a study of T cells in Graves' hyperthyroidism and ophthalmopathy. There were TCR beta CDR3 regions amplified from RNA transcripts. The HTBI primer set served for first-round RT-PCR of the TCR CDR3. TCRdb reanalysed the multiplex PCR reads using MiXCR and keeps one entry per CDR3 protein. The sample lists 300,000 to 400,000 distinct CDR3 sequences; over 15% were seen once. The specimen sequenced was blood. Source of these receptors: a woman aged 50 to 60 with Graves' hyperthyroidism.

In this sample, this clonotype turned up a few times. The chain joins TRBV5-1 to TRBJ1-1; TRBD1 agrees at 8 bases. Germline V gene lookup returns CDR1 SGHRS and CDR2 YFSETQ. Losses at the gene ends were 1 base for V and 1 base for J; bases not matched to a gene: 3. This CDR3 comprises 15 residues. This CDR3 reads CASSLTTGENTEAFF. CDR3 sequence (DNA): TGCGCCAGCAGCTTGACGACAGGGGAGAACACTGAAGCTTTCTTT.

This clonotype has only a few counts. The genes are TRBV29-1 and TRBJ2-1, with 9 nucleotides matching TRBD1. The CDR3 extends over 14 amino acids. V gave up 7 bases and J gave up 9 bases; unmatched junction bases: 13. Looked up from germline, CDR1 is SQVTM and CDR2 is ANQGSEA. CDR3 sequence reads: CSGARDRAKGEQFF. The CDR3 nucleotides read TGCAGCGGAGCCCGGGACAGGGCCAAGGGTGAGCAGTTCTTC.

V usage is TRBV29-1 and J usage is TRBJ2-1; 12 bases agree with TRBD2. V lost 3 bases, J lost 8 bases, and 2 bases stayed unmatched. The CDR3 sequence is 13 residues long. Per germline, CDR1 SQVTM and CDR2 ANQGSEA. The CDR3 nucleotides are TGCAGCGTTGAGACTAGCGGGAGACATGAGCAGTTCTTC. The encoded protein is CSVETSGRHEQFF.